This TCR beta chain was sequenced in a study of T cell responses to AZD1222 COVID-19 vaccine. Findings and caveats of the study: Nearly half of the spike-specific TCRs reportedly recognize variant regions that carry no mutations. After two AZD1222 doses, spike-specific TCR breadth and depth rose versus day 0. Repertoires were obtained only post-peak T cell response. Females outnumbered males among donors, who were mostly white British; clonal diversity was possibly underestimated.

Concerning this clone: Its antigen is unknown.

The method was immunoSEQ multiplex PCR; TCRdb's version includes in-frame clones alone and lacks a portion of them. The data show about 130,000 clones, 75% to 90% seen once. The junction had 9 bases not matched to a gene; V was cut back by 2 bases and J by 1 base. This CDR3 has 17 residues. CDR1 is KGHSH, CDR2 LQKENI, per germline. This TCR was sampled from an adult in good health. The V and J genes are TRBV18 and TRBJ1-1, with 8 bases fitting TRBD1. The starting material was peripheral blood, obtained on day 0 of AZD1222 vaccination. This chain's CDR3 is CASSPGNQGARNTEAFF. The CDR3 bases are TGTGCCAGCTCACCAGGGAATCAGGGGGCAAGGAACACTGAAGCTTTCTTT.